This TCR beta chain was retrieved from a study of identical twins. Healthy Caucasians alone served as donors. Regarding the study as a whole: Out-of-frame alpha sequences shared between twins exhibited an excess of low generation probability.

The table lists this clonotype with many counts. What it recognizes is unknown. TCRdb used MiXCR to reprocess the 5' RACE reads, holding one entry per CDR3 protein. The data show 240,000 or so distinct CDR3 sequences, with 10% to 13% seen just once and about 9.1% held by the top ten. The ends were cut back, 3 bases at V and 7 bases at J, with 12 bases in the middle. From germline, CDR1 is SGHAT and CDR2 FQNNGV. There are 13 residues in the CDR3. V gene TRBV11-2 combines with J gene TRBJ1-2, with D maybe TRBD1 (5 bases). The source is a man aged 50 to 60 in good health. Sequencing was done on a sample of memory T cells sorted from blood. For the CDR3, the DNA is TGTGCCAGCAGCTTGGGGGAGGGCCGTGGCTACACCTTC. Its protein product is CASSLGEGRGYTF.